Following are 30 T cell receptor beta chains from one sample sequenced in a study of regulatory T cells in long-lasting Graves disease. Noted time point: newly diagnosed GD, antithyroid drugs for less than 3 months. Extracted RNA from PBMCs served as the source of the TCR library. Libraries of TCR beta came from iRepertoire HTBI primers plus Arm-PCR of CDR3 regions. TCRdb called the multiplex PCR reads again in MiXCR, with one record for every CDR3 protein. Altogether approximately 300,000 distinct CDR3 sequences are present, 18% being singletons, with the ten largest covering approximately 35%. The sequenced sample was peripheral blood mononuclear cells (PBMCs), obtained at new diagnosis, from a patient treated with antithyroid drugs. These receptors were collected from a female donor with Graves disease.

This clonotype has ten or more counts. This rearrangement joins TRBV12-5 to TRBJ1-5; maybe TRBD1 (5 bases). Looked up from germline, CDR1 is LGHNT and CDR2 is FRNRAP. This CDR3 region has 17 residues. Trimming shortened V by 7 bases and J by 5 bases, and 24 bases separated the two germline ends. CDR3 bases: TGTGCTAGTGCCCCCTTTCTTATGGCAGGGAAAGATCAGCCCCAGCATTTT. Protein product: CASAPFLMAGKDQPQHF.

This clonotype was seen ten or more times. The genes are TRBV10-2 and TRBJ2-7, with D tentatively TRBD2 (5 bases). V was pared by 5 bases and J by 3 bases, with 14 bases between. The CDR3 has 14 amino acids. The germline CDR1 and CDR2 sequences are WSHSY and SAAADI. CDR3 in DNA: TGCGCCAGCAGTCCAAGTCTAGAGGGCTACGAGCAGTACTTC. Translation gives CASSPSLEGYEQYF.

V and J are TRBV20-1 and TRBJ2-1; possible D gene TRBD1, 5 bases. This CDR3 spans 16 amino acids. The V gene lost 5 bases and the J gene lost 5 bases, with 22 bases spanning the gap. Germline V gene data show CDR1 as DFQATT and CDR2 as SNEGSKA (reference sequence). The CDR3 region has the DNA TGCAGTGCTCACCTAGGGGCAGCACCCTCGGACAATGAGCAGTTCTTC. It codes for CSAHLGAAPSDNEQFF.

This clonotype was recorded at least ten times. The V gene is TRBV7-9, the J gene TRBJ2-7; D gene unclear. Trimming removed 5 bases from V and 0 bases from J, with 17 bases in between. In germline, CDR1 is SEHNR, CDR2 FQNEAQ (reference sequence). This CDR3 spans 16 amino acids. In DNA form, the CDR3 reads TGTGCCAGCAGCCAAAATGTAGGGCTGAACTCCTACGAGCAGTACTTC. Translation gives CASSQNVGLNSYEQYF.

The table lists this clonotype with a count of one. One end of the junction fails to match germline, which may point to a read error. The chain carries TRBV11-3 and TRBJ2-5; 8 bases fit TRBD1. CDR3 size: 16 residues. Germline CDR1 and CDR2: SGHNT and YENEEA. The CDR3 nucleotides read TGCGCCAGCAGCTTAGAGTTTGGACAGGGAGGTGAGCCCCAGTACTTC. Translated: CASSLEFGQGGEPQYF.

This rearrangement joins TRBV2 to TRBJ2-1; D is possibly TRBD1 (6 bases). The CDR3 contains 16 residues. V shed 6 bases and J shed 4 bases, with 19 bases lying between them. Germline CDR1 SNHLY, CDR2 FYNNEI. Written as DNA, the CDR3 is TGTGCCAGCAGGAACTGGGGGCAGGGTGGGTACAATGAGCAGTTCTTC. Protein product: CASRNWGQGGYNEQFF.

This clonotype was seen repeatedly, ten times or more. The chain recombines TRBV28 with TRBJ2-2; D is unclear. From germline, CDR1 is MDHEN and CDR2 SYDVKM. Between the trimmed V and J ends, which lost 4 bases and 5 bases, there was a span of 5 bases. CDR3 length: 12 residues. CDR3 nucleotide sequence: TGTGCCAGCAGTTCCACGACCGGGGAGCTGTTTTTT. Translated, it gives CASSSTTGELFF.

This clonotype was counted at least ten times. The chain combines TRBV27 with TRBJ2-7; the D is unclear. Trimming removed 3 bases from V and 3 bases from J, with 12 bases in between. This CDR3 is built from 14 residues. The germline V gene has CDR1 MNHEY and CDR2 SMNVEV (reference sequence). The CDR3 region has the DNA TGTGCCAGCAGTTTGGGCCATGACATCTACGAGCAGTACTTC. Amino acid sequence: CASSLGHDIYEQYF.

Concerning this clonotype itself: This may stem from a read error, because a much larger clone lies one nucleotide away. This chain uses TRBV6-1 with TRBJ2-3, with TRBD2 matching 8 bases. The CDR3 is made up of 14 amino acids. Germline values: CDR1 MNHNS, CDR2 SASEGT. V gave up 6 bases and J gave up 7 bases; unmatched junction bases: 9. The CDR3 sequence is CASSRTSRTYTQYF. The CDR3 coding sequence is TGTGCCAGCAGCAGGACTAGCAGGACTTATACGCAGTATTTT.

The chain employs TRBV28 and TRBJ2-5; TRBD2 aligns across 9 bases. The J call may be in error: the DNA end matches TRBJ2-1 better. The CDR3 runs to 13 residues. Germline values: CDR1 MDHEN, CDR2 SYDVKM. CDR3 in amino acids: CASNLLAGNEQFF. The CDR3 bases are TGTGCCAGCAACCTACTAGCGGGCAATGAGCAGTTCTTC.

The chain carries TRBV28 and TRBJ2-3, with 10 nucleotides matching TRBD2. In germline, CDR1 is MDHEN, CDR2 SYDVKM. The CDR3 has 14 residues. The trim removed 10 bases at V and 6 bases at J, leaving 10 bases unmatched. The CDR3 nucleotides read TGTGCCACCGAGGGGCTAGCGGGAGTGGATACGCAGTATTTT. This sequence encodes CATEGLAGVDTQYF.

This clonotype has ten or more counts. V gene TRBV20-1 combines with J gene TRBJ1-4; D remains unclear. Deletions cut 0 bases from V and 0 bases from J, with 14 bases between. CDR3 size: 17 residues. The germline gives CDR1 DFQATT, CDR2 SNEGSKA (reference sequence). The DNA for the CDR3 is TGCAGTGCTAGAGACGATTCTGGGTTTACAACTAATGAAAAACTGTTTTTT. Its protein is CSARDDSGFTTNEKLFF.

This clonotype was seen repeatedly, ten times or more. The chain joins TRBV12-3 or TRBV12-4 to TRBJ2-6; 8 bases are a match to TRBD2. The CDR3 is 19 residues long. V lost 6 bases and J lost 0; bases outside the gene matches: 13. CDR3 in DNA: TGTGCCAGCAGCCTCTTTAGCGGGAATTCGGACTCTGGGGCCAACGTCCTGACTTTC. It encodes CASSLFSGNSDSGANVLTF.

This clonotype appeared many times. The chain joins TRBV13 to TRBJ2-1, with D unresolved. The CDR3 has 13 residues. V was shortened by 3 bases and J by 5 bases, with 8 bases between the two germline ends. Per the germline V gene, CDR1 is PRHDT and CDR2 is FYEKMQ (reference sequence). CDR3 sequence (DNA): TGTGCCAGCAGCTTCAGTACTAACAATGAGCAGTTCTTC. Its protein product is CASSFSTNNEQFF.

Comment on this clonotype: A much bigger clone sits one base away, suggesting this may be a read error. The chain has TRBV13 and TRBJ2-1; TRBD1 matches 8 bases. Germline loops: CDR1 PRHDT, CDR2 FYEKMQ (reference sequence). There are 14 residues in the CDR3. For the CDR3, the DNA is TGTGCCGGCAGCACCCTAGACAGGGGTTGGGAGCAGTTCTTC. Protein: CAGSTLDRGWEQFF.

This clonotype was picked up many times. The chain has TRBV7-9 and TRBJ2-1, with TRBD2 identical over 9 bases. CDR3 size: 18 residues. V lost 0 bases to trimming and J lost 2 bases; unmatched junction nucleotides: 8. In germline, CDR1 is SEHNR, CDR2 FQNEAQ (reference sequence). CDR3 nucleotides: TGTGCCAGCAGCTTAGCTCCTAGCGGGATCGGGACCTACAATGAGCAGTTCTTC. As protein: CASSLAPSGIGTYNEQFF.

This clonotype was seen repeatedly, ten times or more. The chain combines TRBV27 with TRBJ2-1, with D possibly being TRBD2 (5 bases). V was pared by 2 bases and J by 5 bases, with 13 bases between. The CDR3 extends over 15 amino acids. Germline V CDR1 and CDR2: MNHEY, SMNVEV (reference sequence). The chain's CDR3 is CASSLDLEGNNEQFF. In DNA form, the CDR3 reads TGTGCCAGCAGTTTAGATCTCGAGGGAAACAATGAGCAGTTCTTC.

The sample holds a few counts of this clonotype. The chain employs TRBV5-1 and TRBJ2-1, with TRBD2 matching 12 bases. The closer fit of TRBJ2-5 to the DNA end suggests the J call may be wrong. Germline CDR1 and CDR2: SGHRS and YFSETQ. The CDR3 runs to 14 residues. CDR3 DNA: TGCGCCAGCCAGACTAGCGGGAGACAAGAGACCCAGTACTTC. Translating gives CASQTSGRQETQYF.

This clonotype was seen repeatedly, ten times or more. The chain has TRBV12-3 or TRBV12-4 and TRBJ2-7; D might be TRBD1 (5 bases). Trimming removed 5 bases at V and 3 bases at J, with 8 bases between. The CDR3 has 12 residues. The CDR3 here is CASSTGIYEQYF. DNA for the CDR3: TGTGCCAGCAGTACAGGAATCTACGAGCAGTACTTC.

This clonotype was counted at least ten times. This sequence joins TRBV6-5 and TRBJ2-3; a possible D gene is TRBD2 (7 bases). The V gene's germline CDR1 is MNHEY and CDR2 SVGAGI. V dropped 4 bases and J dropped 5 bases, with 16 bases sitting between them. This CDR3 region has 15 residues. Written as DNA, the CDR3 is TGTGCCAGCAGTTCCTCCGGGGGAGGGGGAGATACGCAGTATTTT. Amino acid sequence: CASSSSGGGGDTQYF.

V and J are TRBV5-4 and TRBJ1-6; D call uncertain. The CDR3 covers 16 residues. Per the germline V gene, CDR1 is SGHNT and CDR2 is YYREEE (reference sequence). Trimming stripped 0 bases from V and 0 bases from J, with 7 bases between. CDR3 amino acids: CASSLVRSSYNSPLHF. The CDR3 DNA reads as TGTGCCAGCAGCTTGGTTAGGAGCTCCTATAATTCACCCCTCCACTTT.

The sample holds one count of this clonotype. This sequence joins TRBV12-3 or TRBV12-4 and TRBJ2-7; the match to TRBD2 covers 9 bases. After removal of 7 bases from V and 7 bases from J, the junction contained 14 bases not matched to a gene. This CDR3 has 15 amino acids. The CDR3 nucleotides read TGTGCCAGCAACGTGGATAGCGGGAGAGGGATTGAGCAGTACTTC. This translates into CASNVDSGRGIEQYF.

The chain combines TRBV20-1 with TRBJ2-3; 8 bases line up with TRBD2. This CDR3 contains 15 residues. The germline V gene encodes CDR1 DFQATT and CDR2 SNEGSKA (reference sequence). After removal of 0 bases from V and 7 bases from J, the junction contained 9 bases not matched to a gene. The CDR3 reads CSARDLSGGPHTQYF. The CDR3 DNA sequence: TGCAGTGCTAGAGATCTATCGGGAGGGCCACATACGCAGTATTTT.

This chain links TRBV2 with TRBJ1-2; TRBD1 matches at 9 bases. The J segment lost 2 bases and the V segment lost 4 bases, leaving 2 bases of the junction unmatched. This CDR3 spans 14 amino acids. The germline V gene has CDR1 SNHLY and CDR2 FYNNEI. CDR3 protein: CASSGTGANYGYTF. In nucleotides, the CDR3 is TGTGCCAGCAGTGGGACAGGGGCGAACTATGGCTACACCTTC.

In this sample, this clonotype turned up many times. This chain joins TRBV12-3 or TRBV12-4 and TRBJ2-7, with 10 positions matching TRBD1. After removal of 7 bases from V and 2 bases from J, the junction contained 5 bases not matched to a gene. The CDR3 is 14 residues long. The DNA for the CDR3 is TGTGCCAGCACCGTCGGACAGGGGGCCTACGAGCAGTACTTC. Protein sequence: CASTVGQGAYEQYF.

This clonotype was observed at least ten times. This sequence joins TRBV25-1 and TRBJ2-1, with 8 positions matching TRBD1. The ends lost 2 bases at V and 6 bases at J; junction bases unmatched: 9. The CDR3 length is 16 residues. The germline V gene encodes CDR1 MGHDK and CDR2 SYGVNS. In DNA, the CDR3 is TGTGCCAGCAGTGAAGCAGGGGGCTATGGGATCAATGAGCAGTTCTTC. Its translation: CASSEAGGYGINEQFF.

This clonotype occurred many times. The CDR3 DNA sequence: TGTGCCAGCTCACCACGCAGCCGGGAAATCTCCTACAATGAGCAGTTCTTC. Protein sequence: CASSPRSREISYNEQFF. The J gene is TRBJ2-1, the V gene TRBV18, with D perhaps matching TRBD2 (5 bases). Germline loops: CDR1 KGHSH, CDR2 LQKENI. CDR3 length: 17 residues. Trimming took off 1 base at V and 0 bases at J, with 13 bases between the two ends.

This clonotype was seen ten or more times. J is TRBJ1-5 and V is TRBV6-1; D ambiguous. Germline V gene lookup returns CDR1 MNHNS and CDR2 SASEGT. CDR3 length equals 12 residues. The germline V and J ends were trimmed by 7 bases and 7 bases, with 11 bases remaining between them. The CDR3 loop is CASTSVGQPQHF. The CDR3 bases are TGTGCCAGCACCTCGGTGGGACAGCCCCAGCATTTT.

The sample holds many counts of this clonotype. The rearrangement uses TRBV7-9 and TRBJ2-1; tentatively, D is TRBD2 (5 bases). V lost 2 bases, J lost 4 bases, and 9 bases lay in between. The V gene's germline CDR1 is SEHNR and CDR2 FQNEAQ (reference sequence). The CDR3 covers 14 residues. The DNA for the CDR3 is TGTGCCAGCAGCTTACTAGCTATATACAATGAGCAGTTCTTC. This sequence encodes CASSLLAIYNEQFF.

The V gene is TRBV20-1, the J gene TRBJ2-5, with a weak D call TRBD2 (7 bases). Germline V gene lookup returns CDR1 DFQATT and CDR2 SNEGSKA (reference sequence). Trimming stripped 2 bases from V and 5 bases from J, with 12 bases between. The CDR3 is 13 amino acids. CDR3 nucleotides: TGCAGTGCTAGATTCGGGGGGCGGGAGACCCAGTACTTC. Its protein is CSARFGGRETQYF.